This T cell receptor (beta chain) was identified during a study of T cell responses to AZD1222 COVID-19 vaccine (dated by TCRdb to 2020 to 2023). For the wider study: TCR sequencing covered more than 230 trial participants: 207 given two doses of AZD1222 and about 26 given two doses of MenACWY control vaccine. Enrollment into the trials was organized by age into subgroups of 18-55, 56-69 and 70-plus years, and those subgroups contained roughly 150, 30 and 60 TCR-sequenced participants, respectively.

Germline trimming amounts to 8 bases on V and 6 bases on J, with 10 as the count of junction bases outside the gene matches. Reading the germline V gene gives CDR1 MGHDK and CDR2 SYGVNS. The CDR3 has 15 amino acids, counting the end cysteine and phenylalanine. The sequence is cut down to CDR3 DNA, 45 bases in frame from base 1. Overall results and qualifications from the work: In the small 56-69-year group, the increase in depth fell short of significance, most likely because of low power. Participants were mostly white British and included more females than males, and it was suggested by the authors that clonal diversity may have been underestimated. Vaccine-associated CD4 TCRs spanned the whole spike protein, with dominant responses in regions 160-218 and 743-854. Reportedly, almost half of the unique spike-specific TCRs recognized epitopes lying outside the regions that are mutated in the B.1.351 and B.1.1.7 variants. Because no day 14 peak-response samples were available, the repertoires could be characterized only after the peak T cell response. Spike-specific TCR breadth and depth rose significantly after two AZD1222 doses compared with day 0 and with MenACWY recipients. Conclusions about previously exposed vaccinees are limited because only six or seven AZD1222 recipients were SARS-CoV-2 seropositive at baseline.

The time point label on this specimen signifies: about 28 days (+/-7) after the second vaccine dose. AZD1222 recipients with second doses at about 4 weeks or about 12 weeks were pooled, because spike-specific TCR depth and breadth did not differ between schedules. Vaccinee samples were obtained from the UK trials COV001 and COV002, which included a single-blind randomized controlled phase 2/3 trial of AZD1222 (ChAdOx1 nCoV-19) in healthy adults. For TCRbeta chain sequencing, PBMC samples from trial participants were taken at day 0 and at day 28 after the second dose. This clone was seen just once. Its antigen is still unknown. No quality values exist for individual bases; no much larger clone is one base distant. The CDR3 regions of human TCRbeta chains were analyzed by immunosequencing. Processing in the source paper ran as follows. TCRs in the repertoires were matched against a reference library of SARS-CoV-2-specific TCRs that had been generated with the MIRA antigen-specificity platform. Breadth meant the fraction of unique TCRs that were SARS-CoV-2-associated, whereas depth meant the fraction of total T cells that were SARS-CoV-2-associated. Using the MIRA data, every spike-specific TCR was mapped to the spike region that the TCR reacted to and assigned to either a CD4 or a CD8 class. Log10-transformed breadth and depth values were compared by one-way ANOVA with Sidak's multiple comparisons tests. The source is immuneACCESS, and TCRdb retained only in-frame sequences with V and J called. Part of the clones is not carried over; for the studies checked, unresolved V genes explain less than half of this, and the remainder is unexplained. Clonal size and the V and J genes are those of that table, whereas D and trimming came from the DNA. The sample table holds 90,000 to 100,000 clones, of which roughly 80% were seen once. The ten largest clones add up to 12% to 15% of the sample.

The sample was peripheral blood, taken 28 days after the second AZD1222 dose. This chain joins TRBV25-1 to TRBJ2-2, and 9 bases in between align with TRBD2. The sequence was obtained from an adult who received the AZD1222 COVID-19 vaccine. The CDR3 has the sequence CASSISGRGSGELFF. Read as DNA, the sequence is TGTGCCAGCTCCATTAGCGGGAGAGGATCCGGGGAGCTGTTTTTT.